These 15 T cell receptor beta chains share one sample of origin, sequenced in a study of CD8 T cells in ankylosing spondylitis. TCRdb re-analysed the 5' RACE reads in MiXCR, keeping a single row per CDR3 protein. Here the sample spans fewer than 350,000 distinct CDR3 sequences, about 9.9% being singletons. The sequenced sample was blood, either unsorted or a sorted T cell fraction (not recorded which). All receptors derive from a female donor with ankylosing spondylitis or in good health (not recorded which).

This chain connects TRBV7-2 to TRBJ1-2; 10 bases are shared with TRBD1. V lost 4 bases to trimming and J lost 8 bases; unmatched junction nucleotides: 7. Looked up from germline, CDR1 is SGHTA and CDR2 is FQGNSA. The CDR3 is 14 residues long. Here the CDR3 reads CASSSRQGARGYTF. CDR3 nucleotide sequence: TGTGCCAGCAGCTCCCGACAGGGGGCCCGCGGCTACACCTTC.

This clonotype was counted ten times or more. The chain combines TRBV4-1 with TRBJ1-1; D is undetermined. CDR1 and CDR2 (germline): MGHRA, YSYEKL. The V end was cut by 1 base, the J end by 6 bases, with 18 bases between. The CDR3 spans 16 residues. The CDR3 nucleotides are TGCGCCAGCAGCCAAGCCAAAACCCCGGAAAGTGCTGAAGCTTTCTTT. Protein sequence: CASSQAKTPESAEAFF.

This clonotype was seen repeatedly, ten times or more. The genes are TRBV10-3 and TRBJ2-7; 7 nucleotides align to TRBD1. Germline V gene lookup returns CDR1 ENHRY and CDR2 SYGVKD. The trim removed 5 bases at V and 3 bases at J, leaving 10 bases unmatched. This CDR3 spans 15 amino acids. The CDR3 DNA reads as TGTGCCATCAGTTCCTCCCGGGACAGCCTCTACGAGCAGTACTTC. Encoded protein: CAISSSRDSLYEQYF.

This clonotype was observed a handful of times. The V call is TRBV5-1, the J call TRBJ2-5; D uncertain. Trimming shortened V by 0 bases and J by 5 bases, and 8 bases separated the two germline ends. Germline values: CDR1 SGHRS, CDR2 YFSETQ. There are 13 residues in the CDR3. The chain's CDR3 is CASSLDRLETQYF. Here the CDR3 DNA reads TGCGCCAGCAGCTTGGATCGGTTGGAGACCCAGTACTTC.

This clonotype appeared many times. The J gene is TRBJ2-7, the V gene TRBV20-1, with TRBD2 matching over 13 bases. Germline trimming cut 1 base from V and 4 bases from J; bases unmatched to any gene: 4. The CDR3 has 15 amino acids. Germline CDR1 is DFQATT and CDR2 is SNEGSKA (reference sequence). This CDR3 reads CSARARLAGGYEQYF. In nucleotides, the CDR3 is TGCAGTGCTAGAGCCAGACTAGCGGGGGGATACGAGCAGTACTTC.

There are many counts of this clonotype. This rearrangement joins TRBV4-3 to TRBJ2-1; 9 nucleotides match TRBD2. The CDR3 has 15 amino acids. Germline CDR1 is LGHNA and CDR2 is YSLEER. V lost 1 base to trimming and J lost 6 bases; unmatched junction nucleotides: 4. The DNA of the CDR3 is TGCGCCAGCAGCCAAGCCCCGGGACTAGCCAATGAGCAGTTCTTC. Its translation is CASSQAPGLANEQFF.

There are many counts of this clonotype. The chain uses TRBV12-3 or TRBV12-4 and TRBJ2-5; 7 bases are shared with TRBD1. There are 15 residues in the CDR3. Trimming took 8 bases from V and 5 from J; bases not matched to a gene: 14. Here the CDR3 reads CASGPTQGQYETQYF. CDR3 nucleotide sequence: TGTGCCAGCGGACCGACACAGGGGCAGTACGAGACCCAGTACTTC.

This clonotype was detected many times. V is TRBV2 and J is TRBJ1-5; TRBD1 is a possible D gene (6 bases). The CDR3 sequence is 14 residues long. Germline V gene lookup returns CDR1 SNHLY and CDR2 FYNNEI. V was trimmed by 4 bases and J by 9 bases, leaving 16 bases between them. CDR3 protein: CASSGGQGGLPQHF. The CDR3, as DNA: TGTGCCAGCAGTGGGGGGCAGGGTGGTCTGCCCCAGCATTTT.

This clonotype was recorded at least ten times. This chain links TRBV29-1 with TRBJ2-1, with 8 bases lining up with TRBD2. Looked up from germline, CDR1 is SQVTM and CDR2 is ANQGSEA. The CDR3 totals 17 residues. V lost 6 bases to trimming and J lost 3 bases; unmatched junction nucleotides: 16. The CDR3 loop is CSVASGGDQAFYNEQFF. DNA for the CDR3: TGCAGCGTGGCGTCCGGGGGGGACCAGGCTTTCTACAATGAGCAGTTCTTC.

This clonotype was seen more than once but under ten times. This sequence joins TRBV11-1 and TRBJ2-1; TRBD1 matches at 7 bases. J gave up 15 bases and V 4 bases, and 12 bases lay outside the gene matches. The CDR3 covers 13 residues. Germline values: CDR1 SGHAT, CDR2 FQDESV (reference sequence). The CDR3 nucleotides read TGTGCCAGCAGCTCCCAACAGGGGATAAGGCGGTTCTTC. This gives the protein CASSSQQGIRRFF. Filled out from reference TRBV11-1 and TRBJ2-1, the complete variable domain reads EAEVAQSPRYKITEKSQAVAFWCDPISGHATLYWYRQILGQGPELLVQFQDESVVDDSQLPKDRFSAERLKGVDSTLKIQPAELGDSAMYLCASSSQQGIRRFFGPGTRLTVL.

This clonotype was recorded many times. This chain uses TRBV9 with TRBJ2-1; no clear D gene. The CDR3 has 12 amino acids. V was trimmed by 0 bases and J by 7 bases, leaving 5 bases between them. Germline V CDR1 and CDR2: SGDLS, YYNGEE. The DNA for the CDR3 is TGTGCCAGCAGCGTAGAGAGAAATGAGCAGTTCTTC. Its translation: CASSVERNEQFF.

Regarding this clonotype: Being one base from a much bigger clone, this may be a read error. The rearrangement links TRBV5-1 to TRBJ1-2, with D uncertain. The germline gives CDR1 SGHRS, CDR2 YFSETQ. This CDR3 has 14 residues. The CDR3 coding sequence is TGCGCCAGCAGCTCACGCGGGGTTGACTATGGCTTCACCTTC. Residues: CASSSRGVDYGFTF.

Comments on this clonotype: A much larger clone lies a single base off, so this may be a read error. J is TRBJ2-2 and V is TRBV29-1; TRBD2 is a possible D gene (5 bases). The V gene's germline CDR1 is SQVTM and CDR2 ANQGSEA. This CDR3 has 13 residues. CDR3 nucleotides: TGCAGCGTCGACTACAAGAACATCGGGGAGCTGTTTTTT. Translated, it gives CSVDYKNIGELFF.

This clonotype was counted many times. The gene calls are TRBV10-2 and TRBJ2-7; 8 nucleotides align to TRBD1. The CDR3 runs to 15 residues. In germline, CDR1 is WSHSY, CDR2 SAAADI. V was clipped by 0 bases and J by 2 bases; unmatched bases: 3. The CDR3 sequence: CASSESNRGAYEQYF. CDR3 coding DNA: TGCGCCAGCAGTGAGTCGAACAGGGGGGCCTACGAGCAGTACTTC.

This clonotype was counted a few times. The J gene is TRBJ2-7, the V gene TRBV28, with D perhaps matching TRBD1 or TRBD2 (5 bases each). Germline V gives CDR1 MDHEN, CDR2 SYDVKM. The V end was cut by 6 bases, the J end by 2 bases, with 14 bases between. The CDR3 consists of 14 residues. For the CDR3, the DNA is TGTGCCAGCAGCCCCGGGACCCTCCCCTACGAGCAGTACTTC. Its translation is CASSPGTLPYEQYF. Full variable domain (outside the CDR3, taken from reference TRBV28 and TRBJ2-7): DVKVTQSSRYLVKRTGEKVFLECVQDMDHENMFWYRQDPGLGLRLIYFSYDVKMKEKGDIPEGYSVSREKKERFSLILESASTNQTSMYLCASSPGTLPYEQYFGPGTRLTVT.